This TCR beta chain derives from a study of post-analysis software for immune sequencing data. TCR beta libraries were prepared from cDNA with unique molecular identifiers. TCRdb re-called the PCR reads with MiXCR, one entry per CDR3 protein. The sample contains approximately 730,000 distinct CDR3 sequences, roughly 46% of which appear only once. Sequenced sample: blood. This TCR derives from a girl between 5 and 17 years old with multiple sclerosis.

In DNA form, the CDR3 reads TGTGCCAGCAGCTGGGAATACGAGCAGTACTTC. Translated: CASSWEYEQYF. The V gene is TRBV2, the J gene TRBJ2-7; the D is unclear. V was clipped by 6 bases and J by 4 bases, with 7 bases between them. The germline gives CDR1 SNHLY, CDR2 FYNNEI. This CDR3 region has 11 residues. The whole variable domain, filled in from reference TRBV2 and TRBJ2-7, reads EPEVTQTPSHQVTQMGQEVILRCVPISNHLYFYWYRQILGQKVEFLVSFYNNEISEKSEIFDDQFSVERPDGSNFTLKIRSTKLEDSAMYFCASSWEYEQYFGPGTRLTVT.